This entry lists 16 T cell receptor beta chains sequenced from one sample in a study of blood T cell repertoires in COVID-19. Sequencing used immunoSEQ multiplex PCR; TCRdb keeps in-frame clones, though not all of them. The table includes about 170,000 clones, about 89% detected once. Material: peripheral blood. These receptor sequences come from a man between 65 and 85 years old with acute or convalescent COVID-19.

The chain uses TRBV2 and TRBJ1-2; maybe TRBD1 (5 bases). V dropped 0 bases and J dropped 5 bases, with 13 bases sitting between them. The CDR3 is 15 amino acids. Germline assignment: CDR1 SNHLY and CDR2 FYNNEI. CDR3 coding DNA: TGTGCCAGCAGTGAAGCCTGGCAGGGATTTTATGGCTACACCTTC. Encoded protein: CASSEAWQGFYGYTF.

This clone has a single count. The rearrangement links TRBV7-3 to TRBJ2-1; TRBD2 might be the D (6 bases). The CDR3 totals 13 residues. Germline-derived CDR1 and CDR2 are SGHTA and FQGTGA. V was pared by 4 bases and J by 10 bases, with 14 bases between. The CDR3 here is CASSSDSGGEQFF. Here the CDR3 DNA reads TGTGCCAGCAGCTCAGATAGCGGTGGGGAGCAGTTCTTC.

The rearrangement links TRBV19 to TRBJ2-7; 10 positions agree with TRBD2. Trimming at V came to 2 bases and at J to 2 bases, leaving 3 bases not matched to a gene. Germline V gene lookup returns CDR1 LNHDA and CDR2 SQIVND (reference sequence). This CDR3 has 15 amino acids. In DNA, the CDR3 is TGTGCCAGTAGTATACTAGCGGGGGCGACCTACGAGCAGTACTTC. Amino acid sequence: CASSILAGATYEQYF.

The V call is TRBV5-1, the J call TRBJ2-7; perhaps TRBD1 as D (7 bases). This CDR3 spans 14 amino acids. The V end was cut by 4 bases, the J end by 5 bases, with 16 bases between. The V gene's germline CDR1 is SGHRS and CDR2 YFSETQ. In DNA form, the CDR3 reads TGCGCCAGCAGCGTTAGGACAGGCGGGGACGAGCAGTACTTC. This translates into CASSVRTGGDEQYF.

This sequence joins TRBV7-8 and TRBJ2-7; 9 bases map to TRBD1. The CDR3 runs to 13 residues. V lost 5 bases, J lost 5 bases, and 4 bases stayed unmatched. The germline V gene encodes CDR1 SGHVS and CDR2 FQNEAQ. CDR3 sequence (DNA): TGTGCCAGCAGCCCGGACAGGGGCCACGAGCAGTACTTC. Protein: CASSPDRGHEQYF.

The chain recombines TRBV6-1 with TRBJ1-1; D is possibly TRBD1 (5 bases). The CDR3 has 17 amino acids. V lost 1 base and J lost 6, with 21 bases in between. Germline V lookup: CDR1 MNHNS, CDR2 SASEGT. CDR3 in amino acids: CASSEVFLGLGGAEAFF. CDR3 DNA: TGTGCCAGCAGTGAAGTGTTTCTTGGTTTGGGGGGAGCTGAAGCTTTCTTT.

With regard to this clone: Germline and junction disagree at one end, which may indicate a read error. This chain connects TRBV27 to TRBJ1-1; 7 bases fit TRBD1. Germline V gene data show CDR1 as MNHEY and CDR2 as SMNVEV (reference sequence). CDR3 size: 14 residues. In nucleotides, the CDR3 is TGTGCCAGCAGTCACAGGGGCGTGAAAACTGAAGCTTTCTTT. Amino acids: CASSHRGVKTEAFF.

V and J are TRBV5-1 and TRBJ1-4; D uncertain. V was clipped by 0 bases and J by 7 bases, with 10 bases between them. This CDR3 comprises 14 residues. CDR1 and CDR2 (germline): SGHRS, YFSETQ. The CDR3 nucleotides are TGCGCCAGCAGCTTGGGTGAACGAGGTGAAAAACTGTTTTTT. This gives the protein CASSLGERGEKLFF.

This sequence joins TRBV21-1 and TRBJ2-5; the D call TRBD1 from the table was never checked on the DNA. TRBV21-1 is assigned pseudogene status. CDR3 size: 18 residues. In nucleotides, the CDR3 is TGTGCCAGCAAACCAGACAGGGAGTGGGAAAAGGGGGCAGAGACCCAGTACTTC. It encodes CASKPDREWEKGAETQYF.

This chain links TRBV7-9 with TRBJ2-7, with a tentative D call TRBD2 (6 bases). Trimming pared 4 bases from V and 3 bases from J, leaving 13 bases between. Per the germline V gene, CDR1 is SEHNR and CDR2 is FQNEAQ (reference sequence). The CDR3 loop spans 14 amino acids. DNA of the CDR3: TGTGCCAGCAGCTCACCCGGGACTCACTACGAGCAGTACTTC. Protein product: CASSSPGTHYEQYF.

The V gene is TRBV19, the J gene TRBJ1-1; 7 bases line up with TRBD1. Germline CDR1 LNHDA, CDR2 SQIVND (reference sequence). The CDR3 has 15 residues. Trimming at V came to 2 bases and at J to 2 bases, leaving 5 bases not matched to a gene. The chain's CDR3 is CASSITPGGNTEAFF. For the CDR3, the DNA is TGTGCCAGTAGTATAACCCCAGGGGGAAACACTGAAGCTTTCTTT.

This chain joins TRBV29-1 and TRBJ1-2; 7 nucleotides line up with TRBD1. Trimming removed 7 bases from V and 8 bases from J; junction bases left unmatched: 7. The CDR3 length is 11 residues. CDR1 SQVTM and CDR2 ANQGSEA come from the germline V gene. The CDR3 nucleotides are TGCAGCGCCCAAGGGGGCTGGGGCTACACCTTC. This encodes CSAQGGWGYTF.

There are a few counts of this clone. This sequence joins TRBV28 and TRBJ1-6, with 8 bases aligning to TRBD1. Trimming removed 6 bases from V and 10 bases from J; junction bases left unmatched: 11. The CDR3 totals 15 residues. Per germline, CDR1 MDHEN and CDR2 SYDVKM. CDR3 DNA sequence: TGTGCCAGCAGCCGGGGACAGGCTTGGGGGTCACCCCTCCACTTT. This translates into CASSRGQAWGSPLHF.

The V gene is TRBV28, the J gene TRBJ1-6; 7 bases map to TRBD1. Trimming removed 4 bases from V and 8 bases from J; junction bases left unmatched: 17. Germline assignment: CDR1 MDHEN and CDR2 SYDVKM. This CDR3 comprises 18 residues. The CDR3 region is CASSSANPGTVFDSPLHF. The CDR3 DNA follows: TGTGCCAGCAGTTCCGCGAATCCCGGGACAGTATTCGATTCACCCCTCCACTTT.

V is TRBV5-1 and J is TRBJ2-5, with a weak D call TRBD2 (5 bases). The V gene lost 0 bases and the J gene lost 2 bases, with 8 bases spanning the gap. Germline V gives CDR1 SGHRS, CDR2 YFSETQ. The CDR3 covers 14 residues. CDR3 sequence: CASSLGTGQETQYF. For the CDR3, the DNA is TGCGCCAGCAGCTTGGGGACGGGGCAAGAGACCCAGTACTTC.

The rearrangement joins TRBV18 to TRBJ2-2; possible D gene TRBD1, 5 bases. The CDR3 covers 13 residues. V was cut by 5 bases and J by 2 bases, with 6 bases left in between. The germline V gene encodes CDR1 KGHSH and CDR2 LQKENI. The DNA for the CDR3 is TGTGCCAGCTCAGGGGCAAACACCGGGGAGCTGTTTTTT. This sequence encodes CASSGANTGELFF.